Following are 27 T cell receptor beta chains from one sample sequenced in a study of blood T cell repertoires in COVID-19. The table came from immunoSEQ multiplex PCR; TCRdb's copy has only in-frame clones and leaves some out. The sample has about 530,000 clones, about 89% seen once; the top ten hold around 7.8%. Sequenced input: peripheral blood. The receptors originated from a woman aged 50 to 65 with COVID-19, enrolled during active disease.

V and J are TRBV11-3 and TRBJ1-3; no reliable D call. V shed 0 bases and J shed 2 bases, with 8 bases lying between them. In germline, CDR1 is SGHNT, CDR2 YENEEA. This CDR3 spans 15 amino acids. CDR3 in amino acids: CASSLDPGTGNTIYF. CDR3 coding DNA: TGTGCCAGCAGCTTAGATCCGGGAACTGGAAACACCATATATTTT. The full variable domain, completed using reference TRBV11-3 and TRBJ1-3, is EAGVVQSPRYKIIEKKQPVAFWCNPISGHNTLYWYLQNLGQGPELLIRYENEEAVDDSQLPKDRFSAERLKGVDSTLKIQPAELGDSAVYLCASSLDPGTGNTIYFGEGSWLTVV.

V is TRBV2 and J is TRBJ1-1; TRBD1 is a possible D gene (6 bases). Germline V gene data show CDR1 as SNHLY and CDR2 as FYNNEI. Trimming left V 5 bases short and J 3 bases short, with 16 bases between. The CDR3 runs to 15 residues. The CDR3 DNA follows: TGTGCCAGCAGTACTACTGTCAGGGGTGACACTGAAGCTTTCTTT. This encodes CASSTTVRGDTEAFF.

The CDR3 DNA reads TGTGCCAGCAGTTTGGGGCAGGGGGCGAGGAACGAGCAGTACTTC. Its translation is CASSLGQGARNEQYF. The chain combines TRBV28 with TRBJ2-7, with 8 bases fitting TRBD1. Germline CDR1 MDHEN, CDR2 SYDVKM. This CDR3 comprises 15 residues. Unmatched junction bases numbered 9, after V lost 3 bases and J lost 5 bases.

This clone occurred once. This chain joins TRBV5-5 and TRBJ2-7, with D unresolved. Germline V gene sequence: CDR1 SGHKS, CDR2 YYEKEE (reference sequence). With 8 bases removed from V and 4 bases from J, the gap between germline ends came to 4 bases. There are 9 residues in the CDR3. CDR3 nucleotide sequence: TGTGCCAGGCAGTACGAGCAGTACTTC. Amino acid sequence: CARQYEQYF.

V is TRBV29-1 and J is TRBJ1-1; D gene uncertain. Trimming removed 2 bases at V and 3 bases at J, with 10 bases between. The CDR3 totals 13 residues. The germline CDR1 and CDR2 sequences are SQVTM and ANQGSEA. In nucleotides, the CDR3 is TGCAGCGTTGAAAGACTAAGGGACACTGAAGCTTTCTTT. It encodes CSVERLRDTEAFF.

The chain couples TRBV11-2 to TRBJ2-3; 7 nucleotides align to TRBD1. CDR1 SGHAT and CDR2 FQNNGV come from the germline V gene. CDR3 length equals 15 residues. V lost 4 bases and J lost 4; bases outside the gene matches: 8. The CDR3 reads CASSSRTGQADTQYF. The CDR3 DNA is TGTGCCAGCAGCTCGAGGACAGGTCAGGCAGATACGCAGTATTTT.

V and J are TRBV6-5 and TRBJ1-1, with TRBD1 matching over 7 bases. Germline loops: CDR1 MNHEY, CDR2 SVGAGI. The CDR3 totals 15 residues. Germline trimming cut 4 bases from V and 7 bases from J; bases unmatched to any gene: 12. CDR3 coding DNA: TGTGCCAGCAGTTTAGAGAGGGGGCGCGAAGGTGAAGCTTTCTTT. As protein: CASSLERGREGEAFF.

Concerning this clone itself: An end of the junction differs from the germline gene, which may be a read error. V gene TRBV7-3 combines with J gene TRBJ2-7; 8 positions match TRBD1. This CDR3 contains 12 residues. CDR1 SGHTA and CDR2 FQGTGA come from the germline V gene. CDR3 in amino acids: CASSVKGQGKHF. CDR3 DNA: TGTGCCAGCAGCGTAAAAGGACAGGGCAAGCACTTC. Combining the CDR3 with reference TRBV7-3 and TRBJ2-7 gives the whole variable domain GAGVSQTPSNKVTEKGKYVELRCDPISGHTALYWYRQSLGQGPEFLIYFQGTGAADDSGLPNDRFFAVRPEGSVSTLKIQRTERGDSAVYLCASSVKGQGKHFGPGTRLTVT.

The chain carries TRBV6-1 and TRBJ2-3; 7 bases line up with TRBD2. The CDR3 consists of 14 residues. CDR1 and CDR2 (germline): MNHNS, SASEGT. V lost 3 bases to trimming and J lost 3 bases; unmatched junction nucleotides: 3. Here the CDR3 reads CASSEYGGTDTQYF. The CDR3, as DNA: TGTGCCAGCAGTGAGTACGGGGGGACAGATACGCAGTATTTT.

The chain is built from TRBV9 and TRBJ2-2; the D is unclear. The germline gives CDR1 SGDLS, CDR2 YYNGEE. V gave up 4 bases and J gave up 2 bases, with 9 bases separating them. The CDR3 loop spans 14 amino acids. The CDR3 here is CASSPYINTGELFF. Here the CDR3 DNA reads TGTGCCAGCAGCCCTTACATAAACACCGGGGAGCTGTTTTTT.

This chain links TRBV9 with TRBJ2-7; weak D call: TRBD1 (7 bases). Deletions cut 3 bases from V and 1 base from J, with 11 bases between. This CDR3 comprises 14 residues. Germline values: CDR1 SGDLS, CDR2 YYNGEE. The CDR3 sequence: CASSGGDSSYEQYF. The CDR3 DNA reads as TGTGCCAGCAGCGGGGGGGACAGTTCCTACGAGCAGTACTTC.

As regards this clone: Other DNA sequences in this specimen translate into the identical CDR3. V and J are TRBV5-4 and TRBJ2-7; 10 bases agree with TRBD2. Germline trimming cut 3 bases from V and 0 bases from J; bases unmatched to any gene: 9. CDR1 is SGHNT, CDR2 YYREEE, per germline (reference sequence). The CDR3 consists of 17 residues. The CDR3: CASSSPAGGPSSYEQYF. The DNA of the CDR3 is TGTGCCAGCAGCTCCCCAGCGGGGGGGCCTAGCTCCTACGAGCAGTACTTC.

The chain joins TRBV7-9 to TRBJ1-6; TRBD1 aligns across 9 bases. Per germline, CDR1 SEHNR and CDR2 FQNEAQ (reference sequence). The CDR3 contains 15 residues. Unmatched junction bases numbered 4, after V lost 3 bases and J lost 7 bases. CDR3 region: CASSFNDRGNSPLHF. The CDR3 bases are TGTGCCAGCAGCTTTAACGACAGGGGGAATTCACCCCTCCACTTT.

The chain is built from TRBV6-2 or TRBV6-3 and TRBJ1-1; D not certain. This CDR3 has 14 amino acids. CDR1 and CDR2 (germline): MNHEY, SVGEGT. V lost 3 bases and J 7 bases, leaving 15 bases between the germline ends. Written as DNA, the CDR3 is TGTGCCAGCAGTTATTCTCTGACAAGGTATGAAGCTTTCTTT. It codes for CASSYSLTRYEAFF.

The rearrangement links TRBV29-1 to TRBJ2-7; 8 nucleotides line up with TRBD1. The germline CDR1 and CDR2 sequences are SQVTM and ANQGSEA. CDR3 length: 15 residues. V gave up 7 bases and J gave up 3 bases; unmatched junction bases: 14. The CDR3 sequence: CSALFFKGTGYEQYF. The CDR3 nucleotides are TGCAGCGCCCTTTTTTTCAAAGGGACAGGCTACGAGCAGTACTTC.

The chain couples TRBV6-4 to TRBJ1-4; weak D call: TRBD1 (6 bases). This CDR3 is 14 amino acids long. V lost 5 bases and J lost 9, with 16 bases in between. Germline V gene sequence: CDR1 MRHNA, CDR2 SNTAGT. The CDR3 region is CASSKDSIPKKLFF. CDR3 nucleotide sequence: TGTGCCAGCAGTAAGGACAGTATACCGAAAAAACTGTTTTTT.

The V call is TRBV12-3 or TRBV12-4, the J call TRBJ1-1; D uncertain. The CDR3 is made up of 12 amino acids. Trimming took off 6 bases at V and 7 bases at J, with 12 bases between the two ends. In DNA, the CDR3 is TGTGCCAGCAGCATGCGGCTGAATGAAGCTTTCTTT. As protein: CASSMRLNEAFF.

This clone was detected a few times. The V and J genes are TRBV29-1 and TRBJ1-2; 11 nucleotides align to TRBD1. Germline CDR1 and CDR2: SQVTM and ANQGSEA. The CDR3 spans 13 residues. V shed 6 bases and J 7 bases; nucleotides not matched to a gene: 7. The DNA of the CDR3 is TGCAGCGTGGGACAGGGGGGAAGGTTTGGCTACACCTTC. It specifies CSVGQGGRFGYTF.

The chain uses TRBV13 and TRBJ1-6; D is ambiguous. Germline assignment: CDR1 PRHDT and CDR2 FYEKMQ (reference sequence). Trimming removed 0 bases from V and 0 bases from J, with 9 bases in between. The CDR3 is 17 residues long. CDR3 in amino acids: CASSLGHPGSYNSPLHF. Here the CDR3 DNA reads TGTGCCAGCAGCTTAGGTCATCCGGGCTCCTATAATTCACCCCTCCACTTT.

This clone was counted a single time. The DNA of the CDR3 is TGTGCCAGCAGCCCAGGGGTAGCGGGGACCTACGAGCAGTACTTC. Protein: CASSPGVAGTYEQYF. The chain uses TRBV25-1 and TRBJ2-7, with 8 bases matching TRBD2. The CDR3 loop spans 15 amino acids. CDR1 MGHDK and CDR2 SYGVNS come from the germline V gene. V dropped 6 bases and J dropped 2; count of bases not matched to a gene: 9.

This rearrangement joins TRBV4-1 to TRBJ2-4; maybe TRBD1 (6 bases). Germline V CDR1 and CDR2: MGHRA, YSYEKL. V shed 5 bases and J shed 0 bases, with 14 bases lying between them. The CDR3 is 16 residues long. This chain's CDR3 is CASSKMGDIAKNIQYF. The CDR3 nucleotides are TGCGCCAGCAGCAAAATGGGGGACATAGCCAAAAACATTCAGTACTTC.

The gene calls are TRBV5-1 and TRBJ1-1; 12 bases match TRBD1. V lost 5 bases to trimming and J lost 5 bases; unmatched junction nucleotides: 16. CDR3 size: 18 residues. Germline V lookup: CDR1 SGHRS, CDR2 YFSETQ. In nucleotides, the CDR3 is TGCGCCAGCAGAAACGACCGCGGGACAGGGGGCAGAAGTACTGAAGCTTTCTTT. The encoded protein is CASRNDRGTGGRSTEAFF. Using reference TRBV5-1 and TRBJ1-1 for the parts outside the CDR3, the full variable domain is KAGVTQTPRYLIKTRGQQVTLSCSPISGHRSVSWYQQTPGQGLQFLFEYFSETQRNKGNFPGRFSGRQFSNSRSEMNVSTLELGDSALYLCASRNDRGTGGRSTEAFFGQGTRLTVV.

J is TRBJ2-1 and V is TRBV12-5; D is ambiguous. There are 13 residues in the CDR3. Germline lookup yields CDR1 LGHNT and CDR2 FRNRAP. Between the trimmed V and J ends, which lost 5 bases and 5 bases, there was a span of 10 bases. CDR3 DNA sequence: TGTGCTAGTGGTCCCTTGGCAAACAATGAGCAGTTCTTC. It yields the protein CASGPLANNEQFF.

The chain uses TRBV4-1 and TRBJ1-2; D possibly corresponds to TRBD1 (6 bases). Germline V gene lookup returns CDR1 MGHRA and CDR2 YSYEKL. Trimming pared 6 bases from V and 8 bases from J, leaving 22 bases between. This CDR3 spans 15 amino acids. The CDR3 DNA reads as TGCGCCAGCAGTCCCTCTCTTCCGGACAGAATCGGCTACACCTTC. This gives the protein CASSPSLPDRIGYTF.

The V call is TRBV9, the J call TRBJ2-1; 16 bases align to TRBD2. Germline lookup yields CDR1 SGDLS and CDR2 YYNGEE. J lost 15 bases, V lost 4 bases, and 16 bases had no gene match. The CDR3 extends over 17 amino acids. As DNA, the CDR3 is TGTGCCAGCAGCATCAGCATTGGAGGGACTAGCGGGGGGGCGGTGTTCTTC. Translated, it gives CASSISIGGTSGGAVFF.

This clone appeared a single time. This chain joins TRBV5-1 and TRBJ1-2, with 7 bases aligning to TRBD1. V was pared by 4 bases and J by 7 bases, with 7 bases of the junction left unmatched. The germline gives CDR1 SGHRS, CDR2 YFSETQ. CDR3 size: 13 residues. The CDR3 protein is CASSLRTGGGYTF. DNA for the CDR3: TGCGCCAGCAGCCTAAGGACAGGCGGTGGCTACACCTTC.

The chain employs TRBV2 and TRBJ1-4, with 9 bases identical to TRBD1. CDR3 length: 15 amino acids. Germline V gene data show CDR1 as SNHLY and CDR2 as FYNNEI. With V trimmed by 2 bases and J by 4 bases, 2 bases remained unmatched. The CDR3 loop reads CASSERDRVNEKLFF. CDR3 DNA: TGTGCCAGCAGTGAACGGGACAGGGTTAATGAAAAACTGTTTTTT.